This paragraph reports one TCR beta chain. Its specificity is unknown. Overlapping HIV-1 Gag 15-mer peptides at approximately 1 ug per peptide per mL were used. Sorting of responding CD4+ T cells relied on upregulated CD40 ligand together with CD69. The libraries were made with immunoSEQ version 4 in survey mode. Assay: immunoSEQ multiplex PCR; the TCRdb copy retains only in-frame clones and omits some. The repertoire consists of under 40,000 clones, with roughly 71% occurring once and the leading ten covering approximately 1.5%. The data belong to a study of persistence of HIV-infected CD4 T cells. This TCR was sampled from an adult man with HIV who was CMV-seropositive. The source material was CD4+ T cells sorted from PBMCs after approximately 19-hour stimulation, sampled from a patient who received antiretroviral therapy.

This chain's CDR3 is CASSLMRQPNIQYF. CDR3 bases: TGTGCCAGTAGTCTTATGCGGCAGCCAAACATTCAGTACTTC. The genes are TRBV19 and TRBJ2-4; D is unclear. Germline CDR1 LNHDA, CDR2 SQIVND (reference sequence). The V and J ends lost 5 bases and 6 bases respectively, with 14 bases between them. The CDR3 spans 14 residues.